The entry below gives a single T cell receptor beta chain sequence along with its context. This CDR3 has 17 amino acids. Looked up from germline, CDR1 is KGHSH and CDR2 is LQKENI. Germline trimming cut 3 bases from V and 0 bases from J; bases unmatched to any gene: 8. This entry belongs to a study of blood T cell repertoires in COVID-19. The wider study: There were acute and convalescent COVID-19 samples, and they came from the United States, Italy and Spain. Sources were T cells, B-cell-depleted T cells, or PBMCs; the material itself was cDNA or gDNA.

Original handling: Amplification with reference gene primers provided the estimates of nucleated cell counts. Data came from immunoSEQ multiplex PCR; TCRdb stores just in-frame clones and leaves some out. That table supplies the V and J calls and clone size; D and trimming were determined from the DNA. Here the sample spans under 300,000 clones, roughly 80% being singletons. The receptor was isolated from a woman younger than 30 with acute or convalescent COVID-19. The chain combines TRBV18 with TRBJ1-5; TRBD1 matches 7 bases. The sample consisted of peripheral blood. The CDR3 reads CASSPTRTGLSNQPQHF. The CDR3 coding sequence is TGTGCCAGCTCACCCACCAGGACAGGTCTTAGCAATCAGCCCCAGCATTTT.